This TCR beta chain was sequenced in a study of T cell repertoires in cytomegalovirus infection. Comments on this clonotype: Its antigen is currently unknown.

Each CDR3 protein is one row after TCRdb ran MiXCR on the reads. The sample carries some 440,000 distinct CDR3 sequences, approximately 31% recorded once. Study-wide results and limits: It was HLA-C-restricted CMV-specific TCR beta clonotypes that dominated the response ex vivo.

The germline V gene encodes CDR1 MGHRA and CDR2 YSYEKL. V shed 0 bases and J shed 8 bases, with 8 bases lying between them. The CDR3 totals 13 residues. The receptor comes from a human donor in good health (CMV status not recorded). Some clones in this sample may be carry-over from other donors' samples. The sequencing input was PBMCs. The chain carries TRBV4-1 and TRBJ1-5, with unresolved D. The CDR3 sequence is CASSQEGPKPQHF. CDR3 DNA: TGCGCCAGCAGCCAAGAAGGGCCTAAGCCCCAGCATTTT.